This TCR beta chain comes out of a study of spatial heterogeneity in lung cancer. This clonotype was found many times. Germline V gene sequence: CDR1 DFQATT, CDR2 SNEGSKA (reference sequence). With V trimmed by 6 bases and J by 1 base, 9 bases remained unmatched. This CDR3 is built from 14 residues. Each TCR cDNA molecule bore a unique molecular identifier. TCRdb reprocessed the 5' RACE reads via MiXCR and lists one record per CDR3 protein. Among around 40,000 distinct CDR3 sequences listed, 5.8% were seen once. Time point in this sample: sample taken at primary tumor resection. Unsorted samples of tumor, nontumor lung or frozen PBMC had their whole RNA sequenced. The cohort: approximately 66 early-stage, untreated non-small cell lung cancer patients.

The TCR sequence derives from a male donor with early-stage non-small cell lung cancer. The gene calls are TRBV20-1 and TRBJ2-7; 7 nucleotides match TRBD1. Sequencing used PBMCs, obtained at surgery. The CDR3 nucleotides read TGCAGTGCAAACCTTGGGACAGTTTCCTACGAGCAGTACTTC. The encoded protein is CSANLGTVSYEQYF.